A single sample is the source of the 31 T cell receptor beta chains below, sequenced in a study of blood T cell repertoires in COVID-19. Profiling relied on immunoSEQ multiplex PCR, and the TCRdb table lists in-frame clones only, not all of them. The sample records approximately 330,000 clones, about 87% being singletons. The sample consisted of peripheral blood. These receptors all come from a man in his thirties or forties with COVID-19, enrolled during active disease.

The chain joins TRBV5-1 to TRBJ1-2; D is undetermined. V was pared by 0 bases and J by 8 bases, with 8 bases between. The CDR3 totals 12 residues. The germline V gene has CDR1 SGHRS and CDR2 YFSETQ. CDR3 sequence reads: CASSLAGEGYTF. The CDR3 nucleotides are TGCGCCAGCAGCTTGGCCGGGGAAGGCTACACCTTC.

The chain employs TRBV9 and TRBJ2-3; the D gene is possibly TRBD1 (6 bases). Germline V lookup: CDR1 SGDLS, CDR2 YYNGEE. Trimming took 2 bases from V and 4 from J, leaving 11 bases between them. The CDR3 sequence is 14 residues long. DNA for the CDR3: TGTGCCAGCAGCGTCTGGCAGGGGTCAGATACGCAGTATTTT. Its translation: CASSVWQGSDTQYF. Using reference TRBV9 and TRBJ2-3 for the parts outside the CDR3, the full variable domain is DSGVTQTPKHLITATGQRVTLRCSPRSGDLSVYWYQQSLDQGLQFLIQYYNGEERAKGNILERFSAQQFPDLHSELNLSSLELGDSALYFCASSVWQGSDTQYFGPGTRLTVL.

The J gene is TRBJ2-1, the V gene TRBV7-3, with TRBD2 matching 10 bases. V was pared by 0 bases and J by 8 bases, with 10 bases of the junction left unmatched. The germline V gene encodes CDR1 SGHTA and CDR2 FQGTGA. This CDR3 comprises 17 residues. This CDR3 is CASSLTLGLAPGDEQFF. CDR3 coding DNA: TGTGCCAGCAGCTTAACGTTGGGACTAGCGCCGGGGGATGAGCAGTTCTTC.

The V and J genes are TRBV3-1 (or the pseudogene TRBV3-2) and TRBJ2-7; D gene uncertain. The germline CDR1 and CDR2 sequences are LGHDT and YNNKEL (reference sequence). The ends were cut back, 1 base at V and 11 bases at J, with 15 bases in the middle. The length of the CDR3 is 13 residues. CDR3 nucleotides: TGTGCCAGCAGCCAAGGGTCCGCACAACGCAAGTACTTC. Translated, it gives CASSQGSAQRKYF.

The CDR3 coding sequence is TGTGCCAGCAGTACCGGACAGGGGCCCTACGAGCAGTACTTC. Protein: CASSTGQGPYEQYF. The V gene is TRBV28, the J gene TRBJ2-7, with 9 positions matching TRBD1. CDR3 length equals 14 residues. From germline, CDR1 is MDHEN and CDR2 SYDVKM. V lost 5 bases, J lost 2 bases, and 4 bases stayed unmatched.

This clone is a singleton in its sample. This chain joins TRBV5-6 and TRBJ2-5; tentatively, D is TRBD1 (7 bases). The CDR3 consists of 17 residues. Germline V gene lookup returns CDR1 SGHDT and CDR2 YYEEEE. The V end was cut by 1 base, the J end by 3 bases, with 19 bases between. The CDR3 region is CASSLPDRAWGEETQYF. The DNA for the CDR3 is TGTGCCAGCAGCTTGCCCGACAGGGCCTGGGGGGAAGAGACCCAGTACTTC. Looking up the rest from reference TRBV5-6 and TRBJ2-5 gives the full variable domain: DAGVTQSPTHLIKTRGQQVTLRCSPKSGHDTVSWYQQALGQGPQFIFQYYEEEERQRGNFPDRFSGHQFPNYSSELNVNALLLGDSALYLCASSLPDRAWGEETQYFGPGTRLLVL.

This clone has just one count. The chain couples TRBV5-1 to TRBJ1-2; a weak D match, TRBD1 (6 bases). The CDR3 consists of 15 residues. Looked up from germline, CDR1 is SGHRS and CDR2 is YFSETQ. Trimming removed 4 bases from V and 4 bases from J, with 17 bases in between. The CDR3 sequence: CASSTGTSPGYGYTF. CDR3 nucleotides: TGCGCCAGCAGCACAGGGACATCGCCTGGCTATGGCTACACCTTC.

CDR3 protein: CASSFTGHQPQHF. Here the CDR3 DNA reads TGTGCCAGCAGTTTTACAGGGCATCAGCCCCAGCATTTT. This sequence joins TRBV27 and TRBJ1-5, with D perhaps matching TRBD1 (6 bases). The V end was cut by 3 bases, the J end by 5 bases, with 8 bases between. CDR1 and CDR2 from the germline V gene are MNHEY and SMNVEV (reference sequence). This CDR3 has 13 residues.

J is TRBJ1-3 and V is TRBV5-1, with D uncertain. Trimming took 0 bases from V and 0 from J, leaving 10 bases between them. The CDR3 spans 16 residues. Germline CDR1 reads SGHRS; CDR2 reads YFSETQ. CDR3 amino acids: CASSLVGGGSGNTIYF. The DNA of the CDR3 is TGCGCCAGCAGCTTGGTTGGAGGCGGCTCTGGAAACACCATATATTTT.

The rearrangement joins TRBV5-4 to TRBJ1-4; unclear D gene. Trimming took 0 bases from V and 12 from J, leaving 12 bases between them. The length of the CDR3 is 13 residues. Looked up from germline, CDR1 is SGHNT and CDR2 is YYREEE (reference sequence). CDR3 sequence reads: CASSLAKSQELFF. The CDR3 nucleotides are TGTGCCAGCAGCTTGGCGAAGAGCCAAGAACTGTTTTTT.

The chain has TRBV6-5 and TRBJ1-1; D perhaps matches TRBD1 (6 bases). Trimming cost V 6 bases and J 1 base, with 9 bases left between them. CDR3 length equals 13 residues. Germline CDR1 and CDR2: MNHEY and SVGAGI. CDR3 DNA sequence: TGTGCCAGCAGGGGACAAGCGAACACTGAAGCTTTCTTT. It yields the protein CASRGQANTEAFF.

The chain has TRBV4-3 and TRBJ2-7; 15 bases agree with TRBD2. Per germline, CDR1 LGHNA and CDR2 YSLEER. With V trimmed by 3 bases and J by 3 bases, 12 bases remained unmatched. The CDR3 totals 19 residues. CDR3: CASSHGGLAGGGGRYEQYF. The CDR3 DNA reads TGCGCCAGCAGCCATGGCGGACTAGCGGGAGGGGGCGGTCGCTACGAGCAGTACTTC.

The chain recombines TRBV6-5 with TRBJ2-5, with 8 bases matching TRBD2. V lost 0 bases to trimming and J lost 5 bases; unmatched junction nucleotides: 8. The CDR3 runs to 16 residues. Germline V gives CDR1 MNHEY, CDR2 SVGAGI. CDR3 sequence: CASSYSSGLVAETQYF. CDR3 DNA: TGTGCCAGCAGTTACTCTTCGGGACTAGTGGCGGAGACCCAGTACTTC.

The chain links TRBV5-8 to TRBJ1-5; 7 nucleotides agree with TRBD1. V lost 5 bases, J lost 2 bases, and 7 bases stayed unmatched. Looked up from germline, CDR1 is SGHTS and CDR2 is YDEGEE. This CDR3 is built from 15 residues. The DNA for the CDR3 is TGTGCCAGCAGAGAAAGACAGGGTGGCAATCAGCCCCAGCATTTT. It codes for CASRERQGGNQPQHF.

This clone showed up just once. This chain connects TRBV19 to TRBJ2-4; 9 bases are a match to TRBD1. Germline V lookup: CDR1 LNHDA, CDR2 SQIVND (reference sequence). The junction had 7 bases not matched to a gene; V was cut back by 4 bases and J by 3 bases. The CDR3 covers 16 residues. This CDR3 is CASSTSDRGNKNIQYF. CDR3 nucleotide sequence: TGTGCCAGTAGTACATCAGACAGGGGGAACAAAAACATTCAGTACTTC.

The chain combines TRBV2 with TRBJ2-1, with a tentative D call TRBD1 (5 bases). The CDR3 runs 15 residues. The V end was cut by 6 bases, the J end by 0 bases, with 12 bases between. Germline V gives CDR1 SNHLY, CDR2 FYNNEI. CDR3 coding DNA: TGTGCCAGCAGCTTGACAGCGAGCTCCTACAATGAGCAGTTCTTC. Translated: CASSLTASSYNEQFF.

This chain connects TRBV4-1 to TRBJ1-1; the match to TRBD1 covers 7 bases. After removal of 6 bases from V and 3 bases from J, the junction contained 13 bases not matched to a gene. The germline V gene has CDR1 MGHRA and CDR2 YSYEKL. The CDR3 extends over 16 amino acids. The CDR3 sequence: CASSRTQGSEDTEAFF. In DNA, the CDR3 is TGCGCCAGCAGTCGAACACAGGGGAGTGAGGACACTGAAGCTTTCTTT.

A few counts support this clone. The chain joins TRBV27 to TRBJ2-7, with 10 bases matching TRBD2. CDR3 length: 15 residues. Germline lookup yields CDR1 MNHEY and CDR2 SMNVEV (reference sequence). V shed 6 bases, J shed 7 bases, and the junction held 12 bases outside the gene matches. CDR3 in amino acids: CASRSWASGSWEQYF. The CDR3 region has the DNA TGTGCCAGCAGGTCCTGGGCTAGCGGGAGTTGGGAGCAGTACTTC.

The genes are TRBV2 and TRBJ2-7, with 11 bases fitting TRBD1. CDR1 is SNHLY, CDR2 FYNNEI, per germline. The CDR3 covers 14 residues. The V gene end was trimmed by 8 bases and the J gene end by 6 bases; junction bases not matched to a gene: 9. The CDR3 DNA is TGTGCCAGCTTAGAGGACAGGGGGCAAGTCGAGCAGTACTTC. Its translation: CASLEDRGQVEQYF.

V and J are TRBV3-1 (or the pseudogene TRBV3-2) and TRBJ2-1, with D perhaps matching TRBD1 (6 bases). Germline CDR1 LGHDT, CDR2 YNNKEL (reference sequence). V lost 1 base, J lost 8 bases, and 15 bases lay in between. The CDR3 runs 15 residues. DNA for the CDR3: TGTGCCAGCAGCCAAGGACAGGTAATAGGGCATGAGCAGTTCTTC. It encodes CASSQGQVIGHEQFF.

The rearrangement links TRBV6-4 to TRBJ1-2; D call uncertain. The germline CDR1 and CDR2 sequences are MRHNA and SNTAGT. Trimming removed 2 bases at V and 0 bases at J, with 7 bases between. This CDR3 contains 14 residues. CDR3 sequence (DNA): TGTGCCAGCAGTGACGACCGGGCTAACTATGGCTACACCTTC. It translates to CASSDDRANYGYTF.

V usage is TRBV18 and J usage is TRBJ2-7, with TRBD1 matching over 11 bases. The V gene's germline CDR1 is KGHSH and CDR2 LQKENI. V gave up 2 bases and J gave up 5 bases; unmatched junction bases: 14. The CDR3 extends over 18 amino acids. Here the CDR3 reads CASSPTNLAGQGDHEQYF. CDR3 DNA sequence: TGTGCCAGCTCACCAACTAATCTAGCGGGACAGGGGGACCACGAGCAGTACTTC.

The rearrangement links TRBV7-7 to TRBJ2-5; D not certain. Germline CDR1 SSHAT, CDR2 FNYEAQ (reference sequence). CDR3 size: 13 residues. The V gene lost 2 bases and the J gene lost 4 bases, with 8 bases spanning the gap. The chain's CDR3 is CASSLRSSETQYF. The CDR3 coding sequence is TGTGCCAGCAGCTTACGTTCCTCAGAGACCCAGTACTTC.

In nucleotides, the CDR3 is TGTGCCAGCAGCCCTCCAGGTCTGCTTAGCACAGATACGCAGTATTTT. It is translated as CASSPPGLLSTDTQYF. The rearrangement joins TRBV5-8 to TRBJ2-3; D gene unclear. V gave up 4 bases and J gave up 0 bases, with 15 bases separating them. This CDR3 comprises 16 residues. Germline CDR1 reads SGHTS; CDR2 reads YDEGEE.

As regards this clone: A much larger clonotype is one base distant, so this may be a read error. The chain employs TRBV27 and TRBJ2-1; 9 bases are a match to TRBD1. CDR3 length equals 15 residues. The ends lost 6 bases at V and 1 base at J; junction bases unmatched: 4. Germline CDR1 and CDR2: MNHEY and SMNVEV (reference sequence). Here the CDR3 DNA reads TGTGCCAGCAGCCTGGACAGGGGATCCTACAATGAGCAGTTCTTC. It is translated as CASSLDRGSYNEQFF.

CDR3 sequence reads: CASSLRHEYEQYF. DNA for the CDR3: TGTGCCAGTAGTCTCAGACACGAGTATGAGCAGTACTTC. The rearrangement links TRBV19 to TRBJ2-7, with D unclear. Germline V gene data show CDR1 as LNHDA and CDR2 as SQIVND (reference sequence). The CDR3 has 13 amino acids. Trimming cost V 5 bases and J 7 bases, with 15 bases left between them.

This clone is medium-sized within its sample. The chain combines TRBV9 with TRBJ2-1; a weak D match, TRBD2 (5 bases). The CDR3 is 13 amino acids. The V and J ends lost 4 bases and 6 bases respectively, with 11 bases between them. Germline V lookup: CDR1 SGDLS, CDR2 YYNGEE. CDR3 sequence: CASSPSTSNEQFF. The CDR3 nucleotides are TGTGCCAGCAGCCCTTCAACTAGCAATGAGCAGTTCTTC.

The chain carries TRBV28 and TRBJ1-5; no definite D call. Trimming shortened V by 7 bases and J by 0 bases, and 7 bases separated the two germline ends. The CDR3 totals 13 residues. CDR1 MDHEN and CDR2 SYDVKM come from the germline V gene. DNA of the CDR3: TGTGCCAGCAACGAGCTTAGCAATCAGCCCCAGCATTTT. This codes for CASNELSNQPQHF.

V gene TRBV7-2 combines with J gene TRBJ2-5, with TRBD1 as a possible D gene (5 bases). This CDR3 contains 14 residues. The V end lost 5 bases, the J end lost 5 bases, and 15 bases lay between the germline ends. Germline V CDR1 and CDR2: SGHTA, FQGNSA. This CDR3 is CASSQFPQGETQYF. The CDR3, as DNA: TGTGCCAGCAGCCAATTCCCTCAGGGTGAGACCCAGTACTTC.

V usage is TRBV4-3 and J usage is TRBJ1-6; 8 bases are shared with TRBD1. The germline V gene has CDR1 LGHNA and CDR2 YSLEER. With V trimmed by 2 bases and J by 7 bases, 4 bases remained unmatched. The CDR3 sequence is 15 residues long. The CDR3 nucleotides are TGCGCCAGCAGCCAATACAGGGGGGGAAATTCACCCCTCCACTTT. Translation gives CASSQYRGGNSPLHF.

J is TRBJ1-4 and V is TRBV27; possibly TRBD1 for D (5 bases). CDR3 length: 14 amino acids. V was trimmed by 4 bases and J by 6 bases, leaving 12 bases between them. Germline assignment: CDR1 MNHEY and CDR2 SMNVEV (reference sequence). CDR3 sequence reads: CASSSGGADEKLFF. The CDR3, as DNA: TGTGCCAGCAGTTCCGGTGGGGCCGATGAAAAACTGTTTTTT.